These T cell receptor beta chains were read from a single sample in a study of memory CD4+ T cells and cytomegalovirus serostatus. Clones were sequenced by immunoSEQ multiplex PCR, and TCRdb holds only the in-frame ones, with some missing. The sample lists approximately 50,000 clones, about three quarters seen once, with 2% to 3% in the top ten. Sequenced: memory CD4+ T cells from blood. These receptors were collected from an adult in good health and CMV-seropositive. CDR3s include the opening cysteine and the closing phenylalanine or tryptophan. D genes are given only for firm matches. Clone sizes are given selectively: once, few, many, or a class where the clone is expanded.

j_call v_call d_call clone_size cdr3_length cdr3_aa cdr3_nt
TRBJ1-5 TRBV5-1 NA few 15 CASSLAGSFNQPQHF TGCGCCAGCAGCTTGGCCGGATCCTTTAATCAGCCCCAGCATTTT
TRBJ1-1 TRBV6-5 TRBD1 NA 15 CASSSHKIGQGEAFF TGTGCCAGCAGTTCCCACAAGATCGGACAGGGTGAAGCTTTCTTT
TRBJ1-1 TRBV28 NA NA 10 CASSYTEAFF TGTGCCAGCAGTTACACTGAAGCTTTCTTT
TRBJ2-1 TRBV23-1 NA NA 16 CASLVSSDCRDNEQFF TGCGCCAGTTTAGTATCTTCGGACTGCAGAGACAATGAGCAGTTCTTC
TRBJ1-1 TRBV4-1 TRBD1 NA 15 CASSQPGQGNTEAFF TGCGCCAGCAGCCAGCCGGGACAGGGGAACACTGAAGCTTTCTTT
TRBJ1-4 TRBV18 NA many 16 CASSPPGGRTNEKLFF TGTGCCAGCTCACCCCCTGGGGGGAGGACAAATGAAAAACTGTTTTTT
TRBJ1-4 TRBV20-1 NA few 11 CSARPTQKLFF TGCAGTGCTAGACCGACACAAAAACTGTTTTTT
TRBJ2-1 TRBV11-2 TRBD2 NA 16 CASSLAAGVGRGEQFF TGTGCCAGCAGCTTAGCAGCGGGAGTAGGGCGTGGAGAGCAGTTCTTC
TRBJ2-3 TRBV7-2 NA NA 14 CASSLRDGTDTQYF TGTGCCAGCAGCTTGCGGGATGGCACAGATACGCAGTATTTT
TRBJ1-3 TRBV11-3 TRBD1 few 15 CASSPGQGPGNTIYF TGTGCCAGCAGCCCGGGACAGGGCCCCGGAAACACCATATATTTT